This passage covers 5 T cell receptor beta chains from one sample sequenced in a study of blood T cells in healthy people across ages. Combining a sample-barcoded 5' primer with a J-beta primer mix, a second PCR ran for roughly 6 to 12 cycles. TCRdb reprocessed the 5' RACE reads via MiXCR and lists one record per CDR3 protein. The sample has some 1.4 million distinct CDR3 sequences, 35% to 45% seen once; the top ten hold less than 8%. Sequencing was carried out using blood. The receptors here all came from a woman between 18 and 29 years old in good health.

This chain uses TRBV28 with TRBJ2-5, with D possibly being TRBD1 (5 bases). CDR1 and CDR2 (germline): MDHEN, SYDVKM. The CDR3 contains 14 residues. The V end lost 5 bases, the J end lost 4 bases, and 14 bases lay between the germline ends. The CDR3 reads CASSAQGHRETQYF. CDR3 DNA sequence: TGTGCCAGCAGTGCGCAAGGACACAGAGAGACCCAGTACTTC.

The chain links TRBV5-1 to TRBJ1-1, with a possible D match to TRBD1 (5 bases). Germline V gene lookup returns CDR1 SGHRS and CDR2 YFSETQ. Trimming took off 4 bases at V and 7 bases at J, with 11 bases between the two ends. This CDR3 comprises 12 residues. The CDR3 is CASSLHDSEAFF. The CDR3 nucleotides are TGCGCCAGCAGCCTCCACGACAGTGAAGCTTTCTTT.

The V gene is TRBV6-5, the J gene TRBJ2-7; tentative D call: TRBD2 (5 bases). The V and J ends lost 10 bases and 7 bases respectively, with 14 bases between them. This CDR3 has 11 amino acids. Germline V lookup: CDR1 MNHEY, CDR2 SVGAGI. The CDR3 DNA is TGTGCCACCTACCTCGCGGGTGAGCAGTACTTC. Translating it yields CATYLAGEQYF.

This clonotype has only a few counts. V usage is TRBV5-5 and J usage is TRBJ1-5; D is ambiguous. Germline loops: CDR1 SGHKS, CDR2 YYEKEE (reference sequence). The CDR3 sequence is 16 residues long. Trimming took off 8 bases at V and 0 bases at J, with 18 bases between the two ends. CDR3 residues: CARERRRPDSNQPQHF. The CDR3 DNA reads TGTGCCAGGGAACGAAGGCGACCCGATAGCAATCAGCCCCAGCATTTT.

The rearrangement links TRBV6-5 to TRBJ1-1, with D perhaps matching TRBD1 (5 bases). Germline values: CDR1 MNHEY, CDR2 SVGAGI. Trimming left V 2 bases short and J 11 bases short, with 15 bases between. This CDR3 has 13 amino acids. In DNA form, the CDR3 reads TGTGCCAGCAGTTACGTATCGGGGGATAGGGCTTTCTTT. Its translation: CASSYVSGDRAFF.